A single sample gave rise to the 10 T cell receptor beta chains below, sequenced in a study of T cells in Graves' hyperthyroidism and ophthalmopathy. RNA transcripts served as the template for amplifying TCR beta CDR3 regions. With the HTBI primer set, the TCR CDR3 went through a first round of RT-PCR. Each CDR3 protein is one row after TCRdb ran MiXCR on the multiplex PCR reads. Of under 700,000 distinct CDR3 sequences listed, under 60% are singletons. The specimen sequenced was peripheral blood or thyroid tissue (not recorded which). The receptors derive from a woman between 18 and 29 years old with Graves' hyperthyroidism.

CDR3 sequence: CASKRGASYNSPLHF. CDR3 bases: TGTGCCAGCAAACGAGGGGCCTCCTATAATTCACCCCTCCACTTT. The V gene is TRBV7-8, the J gene TRBJ1-6, with TRBD1 as a possible D gene (5 bases). The germline V gene encodes CDR1 SGHVS and CDR2 FQNEAQ. V dropped 7 bases and J dropped 0 bases, with 10 bases sitting between them. This CDR3 has 15 amino acids.

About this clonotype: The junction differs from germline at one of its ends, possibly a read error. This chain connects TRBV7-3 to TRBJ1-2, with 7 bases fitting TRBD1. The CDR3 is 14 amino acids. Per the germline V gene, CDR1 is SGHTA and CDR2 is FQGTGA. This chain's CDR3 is CASSQEGTEYGYTF. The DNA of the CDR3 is TGCGCCAGCAGCCAAGAAGGGACAGAGTATGGCTACACCTTC.

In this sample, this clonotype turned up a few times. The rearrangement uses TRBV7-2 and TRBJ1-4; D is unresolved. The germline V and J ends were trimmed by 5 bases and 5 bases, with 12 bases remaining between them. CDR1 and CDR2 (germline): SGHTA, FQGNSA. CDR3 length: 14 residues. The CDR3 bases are TGTGCCAGCAGCCCGCGTTACGGGAATGAAAAACTGTTTTTT. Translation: CASSPRYGNEKLFF.

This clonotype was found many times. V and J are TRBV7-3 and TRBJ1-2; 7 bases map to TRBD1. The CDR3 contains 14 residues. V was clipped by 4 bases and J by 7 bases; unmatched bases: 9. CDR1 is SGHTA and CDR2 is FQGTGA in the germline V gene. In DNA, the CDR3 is TGTGCCAGCAGCTCAAGACAGGGATTTCGTGGCTACACCTTC. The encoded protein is CASSSRQGFRGYTF.

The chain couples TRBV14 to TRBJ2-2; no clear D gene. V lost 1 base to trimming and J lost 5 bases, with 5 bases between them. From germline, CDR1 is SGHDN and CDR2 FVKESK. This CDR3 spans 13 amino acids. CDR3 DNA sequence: TGTGCCAGCAGCCAAGGGGTGACCGGGGAGCTGTTTTTT. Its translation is CASSQGVTGELFF.

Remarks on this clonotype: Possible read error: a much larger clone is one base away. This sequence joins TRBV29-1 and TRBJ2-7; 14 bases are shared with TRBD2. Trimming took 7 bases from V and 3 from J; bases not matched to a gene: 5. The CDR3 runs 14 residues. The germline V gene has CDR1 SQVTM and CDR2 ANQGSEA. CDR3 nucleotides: TGCAGCGCCCGACTAGCGGGAGGGGTCTACGAGCAGTACTTC. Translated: CSARLAGGVYEQYF.

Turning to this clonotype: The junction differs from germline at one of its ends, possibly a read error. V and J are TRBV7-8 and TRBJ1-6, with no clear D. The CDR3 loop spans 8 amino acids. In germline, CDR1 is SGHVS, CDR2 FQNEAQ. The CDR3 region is CASSLGLF. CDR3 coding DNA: TGTGCCAGCAGCTTGGGCCTCTTT.

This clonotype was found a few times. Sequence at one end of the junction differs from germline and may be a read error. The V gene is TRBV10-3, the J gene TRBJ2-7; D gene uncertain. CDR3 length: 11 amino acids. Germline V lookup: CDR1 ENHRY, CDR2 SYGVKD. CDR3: CASSDPGGQYF. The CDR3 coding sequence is TGTGCCAGCAGTGACCCCGGCGGGCAGTACTTC.

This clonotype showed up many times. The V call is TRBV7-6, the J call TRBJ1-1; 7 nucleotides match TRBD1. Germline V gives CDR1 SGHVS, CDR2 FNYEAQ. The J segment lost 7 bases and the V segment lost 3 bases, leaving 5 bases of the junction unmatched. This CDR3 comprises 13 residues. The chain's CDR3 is CASSLNRGVEAFF. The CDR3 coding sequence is TGTGCCAGCAGCTTGAACAGGGGCGTTGAAGCTTTCTTT. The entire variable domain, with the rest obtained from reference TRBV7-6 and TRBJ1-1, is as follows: GAGVSQSPRYKVTKRGQDVALRCDPISGHVSLYWYRQALGQGPEFLTYFNYEAQQDKSGLPNDRFSAERPEGSISTLTIQRTEQRDSAMYRCASSLNRGVEAFFGQGTRLTVV.

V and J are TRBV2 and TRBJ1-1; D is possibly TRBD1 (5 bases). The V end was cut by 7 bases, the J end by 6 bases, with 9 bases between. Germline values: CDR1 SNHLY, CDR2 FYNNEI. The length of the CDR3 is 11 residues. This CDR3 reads CASKGMPEAFF. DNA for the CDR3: TGTGCCAGCAAGGGGATGCCTGAAGCTTTCTTT.